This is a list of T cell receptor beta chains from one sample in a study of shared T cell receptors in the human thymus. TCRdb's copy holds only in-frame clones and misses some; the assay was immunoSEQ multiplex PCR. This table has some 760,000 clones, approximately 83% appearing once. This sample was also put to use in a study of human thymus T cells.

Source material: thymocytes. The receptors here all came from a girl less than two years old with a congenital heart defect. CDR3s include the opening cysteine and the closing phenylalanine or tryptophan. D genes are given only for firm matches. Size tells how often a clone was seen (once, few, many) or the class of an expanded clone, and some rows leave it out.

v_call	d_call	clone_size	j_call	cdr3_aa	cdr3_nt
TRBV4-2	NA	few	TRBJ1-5	CASSQAHFRSRGAQPQHF	TGTGCCAGCAGCCAAGCGCATTTCAGGTCAAGGGGCGCTCAGCCCCAGCATTTT
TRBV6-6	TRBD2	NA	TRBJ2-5	CASSSGLAGGETQYF	TGTGCCAGCAGCTCGGGACTAGCGGGGGGAGAGACCCAGTACTTC
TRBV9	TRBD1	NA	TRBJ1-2	CASSIARDRVSYGYTF	TGTGCCAGCAGCATAGCCCGGGACAGGGTTTCATACGGCTACACCTTC
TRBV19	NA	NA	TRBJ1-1	CASSGNTEAFF	TGTGCCAGTTCGGGGAACACTGAAGCTTTCTTT
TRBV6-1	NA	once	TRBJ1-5	CASSVFPGINQPQHF	TGTGCCAGCAGTGTATTTCCCGGTATCAATCAGCCCCAGCATTTT
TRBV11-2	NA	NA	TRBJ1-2	CASSYQQGNGYTF	TGTGCCAGCAGCTATCAACAGGGAAATGGCTACACCTTC
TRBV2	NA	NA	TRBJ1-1	CASSDRNTEAFF	TGTGCCAGCAGTGACCGTAACACTGAAGCTTTCTTT
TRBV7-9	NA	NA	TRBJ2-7	CASSFGLSYEQYF	TGTGCCAGCAGCTTCGGTCTGTCCTACGAGCAGTACTTC
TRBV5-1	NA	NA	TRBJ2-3	CASSLGVEDTQYF	TGCGCCAGCAGCTTGGGTGTGGAGGATACGCAGTATTTT
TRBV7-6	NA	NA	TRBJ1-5	CASSPSAGQPQHF	TGTGCCAGCAGCCCCTCGGCCGGGCAGCCCCAGCATTTT
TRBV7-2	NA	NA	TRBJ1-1	CASSTSWTTRSRSEAFF	TGTGCCAGCAGCACTAGTTGGACGACCCGAAGTCGTTCTGAAGCTTTCTTT
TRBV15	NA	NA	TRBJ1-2	CATSSPALGLGGYTF	TGTGCCACCAGCAGTCCGGCCCTTGGGCTCGGAGGCTACACCTTC
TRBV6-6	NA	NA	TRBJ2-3	CASSYSQGPDTQYF	TGTGCCAGCAGTTACTCCCAGGGGCCAGATACGCAGTATTTT
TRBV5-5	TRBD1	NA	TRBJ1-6	CASSQGQHNSPLHF	TGTGCCAGCAGCCAGGGACAGCATAATTCACCCCTCCACTTT
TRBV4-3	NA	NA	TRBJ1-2	CASSQDRWGYTF	TGCGCCAGCAGCCAAGATCGGTGGGGCTACACCTTC
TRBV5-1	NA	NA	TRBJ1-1	CASSRRGGNMNTEAFF	TGCGCCAGCAGCCGAAGGGGGGGCAACATGAACACTGAAGCTTTCTTT
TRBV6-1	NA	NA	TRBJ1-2	CASSEALPGGYGYTF	TGTGCCAGCAGTGAAGCGCTTCCGGGGGGGTATGGCTACACCTTC
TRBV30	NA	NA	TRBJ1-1	CAWRGDRRPLLF	TGTGCCTGGAGAGGGGATCGGAGACCTCTCCTTTTT
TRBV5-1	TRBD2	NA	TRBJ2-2	CASSRPGGGPNTGELFF	TGCGCCAGCAGCCGCCCGGGCGGGGGGCCCAACACCGGGGAGCTGTTTTTT
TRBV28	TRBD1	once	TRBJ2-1	CASSFRTGDPNEQFF	TGTGCCAGCAGTTTCAGGACAGGGGACCCCAATGAGCAGTTCTTC
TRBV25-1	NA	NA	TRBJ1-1	CASRRVAEAFF	TGTGCCAGCAGGAGGGTTGCTGAAGCTTTCTTT
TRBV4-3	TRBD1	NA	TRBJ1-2	CASSQDEAGGAKGSNYGYTF	TGCGCCAGCAGCCAAGATGAGGCAGGGGGCGCGAAGGGATCAAACTATGGCTACACCTTC
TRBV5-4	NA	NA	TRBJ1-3	CASSFRGAGNTIYF	TGTGCCAGCAGCTTTCGGGGGGCAGGAAACACCATATATTTT
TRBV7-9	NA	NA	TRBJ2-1	CASSLARVIVRTPGNEQFF	TGTGCCAGCAGCTTAGCGAGGGTTATAGTGAGGACGCCGGGCAATGAGCAGTTCTTC
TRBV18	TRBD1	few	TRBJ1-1	CASSPRDREGRDTEAFF	TGTGCCAGCTCACCAAGGGACAGGGAAGGGCGGGACACTGAAGCTTTCTTT
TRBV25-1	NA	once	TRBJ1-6	CASSATPRGVLSPLHF	TGTGCCAGCAGTGCCACACCCAGGGGTGTCCTTTCACCCCTCCACTTT
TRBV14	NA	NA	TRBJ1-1	CASSQDPGDTEAFF	TGTGCCAGCAGCCAAGATCCGGGGGACACTGAAGCTTTCTTT
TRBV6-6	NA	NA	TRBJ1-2	CASRGGYGYTF	TGTGCCAGCAGAGGGGGATATGGCTACACCTTC
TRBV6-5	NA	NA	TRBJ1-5	CASSSQLNQPQHF	TGTGCCAGCAGTTCACAATTAAATCAGCCCCAGCATTTT
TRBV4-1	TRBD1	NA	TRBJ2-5	CASSQDGVYVRGRGVGETQYF	TGCGCCAGCAGCCAAGATGGTGTTTATGTCAGGGGGCGCGGGGTCGGGGAGACCCAGTACTTC
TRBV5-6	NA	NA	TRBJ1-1	CASSLVPGGMENTEAFF	TGTGCCAGCAGCTTGGTGCCCGGGGGGATGGAGAACACTGAAGCTTTCTTT
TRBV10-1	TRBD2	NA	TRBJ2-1	CASSESAGGPYNEQFF	TGCGCCAGCAGTGAGTCTGCGGGGGGGCCCTACAATGAGCAGTTCTTC
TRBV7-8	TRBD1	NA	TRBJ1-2	CASSPWTGGARGYTF	TGTGCCAGCAGCCCATGGACAGGGGGTGCGCGGGGCTACACCTTC
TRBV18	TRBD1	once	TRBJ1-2	CASSPQGVGGYTF	TGTGCCAGCTCACCGCAGGGGGTAGGTGGCTACACCTTC
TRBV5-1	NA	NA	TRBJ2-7	CASSIDAARPEQYF	TGCGCCAGCAGCATTGATGCGGCGAGGCCCGAGCAGTACTTC
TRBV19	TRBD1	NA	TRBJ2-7	CASSTGTGISYEQYF	TGTGCCAGTAGTACCGGGACAGGGATCTCCTACGAGCAGTACTTC
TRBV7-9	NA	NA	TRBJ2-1	CASSCRGSNEQFF	TGTGCCAGCAGCTGCAGGGGAAGCAATGAGCAGTTCTTC
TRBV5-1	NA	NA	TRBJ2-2	CASSLDGGRRDTGELFF	TGCGCCAGCAGCTTGGACGGCGGCCGGAGGGACACCGGGGAGCTGTTTTTT
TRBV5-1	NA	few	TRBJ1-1	CASSPPGSGHPNTEAFF	TGCGCCAGCAGCCCGCCCGGGAGTGGACATCCGAACACTGAAGCTTTCTTT
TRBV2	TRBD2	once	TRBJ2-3	CASSVKRGGLPTDTQYF	TGTGCCAGCAGTGTCAAGCGGGGGGGCCTTCCGACAGATACGCAGTATTTT
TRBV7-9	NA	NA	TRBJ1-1	CASSLGRRGNTEAFF	TGTGCCAGCAGCTTAGGACGGCGGGGGAACACTGAAGCTTTCTTT
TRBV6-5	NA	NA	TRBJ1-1	CASSKETGAYTEAFF	TGTGCCAGCAGTAAAGAGACAGGCGCTTACACTGAAGCTTTCTTT